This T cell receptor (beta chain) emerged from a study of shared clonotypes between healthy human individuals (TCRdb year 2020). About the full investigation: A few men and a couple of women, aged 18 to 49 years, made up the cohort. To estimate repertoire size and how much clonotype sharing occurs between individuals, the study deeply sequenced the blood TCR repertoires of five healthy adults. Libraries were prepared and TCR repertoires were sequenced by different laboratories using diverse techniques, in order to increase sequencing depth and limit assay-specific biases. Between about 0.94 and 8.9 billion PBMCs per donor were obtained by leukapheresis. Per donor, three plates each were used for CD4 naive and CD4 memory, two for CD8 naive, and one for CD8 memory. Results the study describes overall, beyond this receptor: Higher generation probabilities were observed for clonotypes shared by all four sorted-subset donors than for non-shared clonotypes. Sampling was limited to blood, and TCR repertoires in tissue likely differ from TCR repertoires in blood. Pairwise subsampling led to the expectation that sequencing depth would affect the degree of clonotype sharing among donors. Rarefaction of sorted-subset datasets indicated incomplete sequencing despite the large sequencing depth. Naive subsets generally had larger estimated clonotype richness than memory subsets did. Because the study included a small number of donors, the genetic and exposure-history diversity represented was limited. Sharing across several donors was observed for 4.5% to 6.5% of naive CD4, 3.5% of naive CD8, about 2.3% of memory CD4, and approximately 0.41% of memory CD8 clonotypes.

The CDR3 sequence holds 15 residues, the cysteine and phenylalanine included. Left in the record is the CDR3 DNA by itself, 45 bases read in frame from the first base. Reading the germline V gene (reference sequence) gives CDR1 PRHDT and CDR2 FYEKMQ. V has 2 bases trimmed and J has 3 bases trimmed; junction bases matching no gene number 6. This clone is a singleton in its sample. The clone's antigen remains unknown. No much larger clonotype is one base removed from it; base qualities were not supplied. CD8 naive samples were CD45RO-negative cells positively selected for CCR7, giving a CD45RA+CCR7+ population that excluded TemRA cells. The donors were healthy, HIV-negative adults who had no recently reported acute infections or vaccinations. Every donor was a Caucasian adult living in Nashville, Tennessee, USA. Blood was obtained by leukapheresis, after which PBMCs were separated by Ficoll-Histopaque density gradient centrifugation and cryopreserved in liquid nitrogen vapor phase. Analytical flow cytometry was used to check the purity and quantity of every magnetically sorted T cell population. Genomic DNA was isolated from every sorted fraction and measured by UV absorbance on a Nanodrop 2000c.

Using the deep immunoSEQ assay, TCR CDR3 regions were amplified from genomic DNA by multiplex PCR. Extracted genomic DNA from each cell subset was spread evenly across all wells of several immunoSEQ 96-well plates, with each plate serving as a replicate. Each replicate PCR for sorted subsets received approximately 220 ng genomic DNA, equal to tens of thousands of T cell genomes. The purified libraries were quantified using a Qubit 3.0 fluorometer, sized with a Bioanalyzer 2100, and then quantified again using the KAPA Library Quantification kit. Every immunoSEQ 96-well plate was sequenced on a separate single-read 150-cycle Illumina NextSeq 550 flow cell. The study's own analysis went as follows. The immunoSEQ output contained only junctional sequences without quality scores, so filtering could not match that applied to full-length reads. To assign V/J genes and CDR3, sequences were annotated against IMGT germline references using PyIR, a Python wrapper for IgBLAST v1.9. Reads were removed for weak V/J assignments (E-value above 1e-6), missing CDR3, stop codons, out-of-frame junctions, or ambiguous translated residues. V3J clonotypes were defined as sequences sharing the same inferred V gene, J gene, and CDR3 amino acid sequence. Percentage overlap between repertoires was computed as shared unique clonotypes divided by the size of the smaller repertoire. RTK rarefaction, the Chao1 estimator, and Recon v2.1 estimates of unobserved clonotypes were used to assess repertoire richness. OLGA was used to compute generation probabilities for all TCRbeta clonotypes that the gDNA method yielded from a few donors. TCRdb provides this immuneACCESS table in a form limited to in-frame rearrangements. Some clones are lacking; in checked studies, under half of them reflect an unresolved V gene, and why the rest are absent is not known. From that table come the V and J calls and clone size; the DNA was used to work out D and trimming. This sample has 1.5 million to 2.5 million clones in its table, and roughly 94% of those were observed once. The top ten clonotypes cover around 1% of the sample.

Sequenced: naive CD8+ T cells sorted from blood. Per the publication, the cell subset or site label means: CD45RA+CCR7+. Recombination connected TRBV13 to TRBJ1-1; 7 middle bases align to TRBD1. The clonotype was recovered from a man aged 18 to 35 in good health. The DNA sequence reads TGTGCCAGCAGCTTATGGTCCCAGGGGGACACTGAAGCTTTCTTT. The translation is CASSLWSQGDTEAFF.